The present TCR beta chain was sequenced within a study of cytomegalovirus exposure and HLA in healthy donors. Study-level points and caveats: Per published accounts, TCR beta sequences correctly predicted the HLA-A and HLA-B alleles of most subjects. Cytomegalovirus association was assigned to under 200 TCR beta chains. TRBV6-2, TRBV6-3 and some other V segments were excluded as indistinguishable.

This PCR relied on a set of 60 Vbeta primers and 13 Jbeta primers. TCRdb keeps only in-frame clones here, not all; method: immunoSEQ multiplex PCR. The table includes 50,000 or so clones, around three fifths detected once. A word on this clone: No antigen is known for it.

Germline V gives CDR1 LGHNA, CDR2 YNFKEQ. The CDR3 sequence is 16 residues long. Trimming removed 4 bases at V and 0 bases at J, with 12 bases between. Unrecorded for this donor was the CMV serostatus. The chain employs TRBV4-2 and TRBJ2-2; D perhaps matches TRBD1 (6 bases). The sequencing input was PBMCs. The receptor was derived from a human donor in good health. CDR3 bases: TGTGCCAGCAGCCCAGCGACAGGTTCGAACACCGGGGAGCTGTTTTTT. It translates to CASSPATGSNTGELFF.